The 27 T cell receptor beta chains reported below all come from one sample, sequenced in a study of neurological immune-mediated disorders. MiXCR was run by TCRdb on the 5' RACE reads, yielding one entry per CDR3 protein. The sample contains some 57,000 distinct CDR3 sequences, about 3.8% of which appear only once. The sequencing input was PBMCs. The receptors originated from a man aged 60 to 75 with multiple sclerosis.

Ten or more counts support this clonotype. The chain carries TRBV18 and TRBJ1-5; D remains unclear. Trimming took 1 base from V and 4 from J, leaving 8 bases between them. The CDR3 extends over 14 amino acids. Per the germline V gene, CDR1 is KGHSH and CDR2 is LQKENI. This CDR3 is CASSPLPANQPQHF. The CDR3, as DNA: TGTGCCAGCTCACCACTCCCGGCTAATCAGCCCCAGCATTTT.

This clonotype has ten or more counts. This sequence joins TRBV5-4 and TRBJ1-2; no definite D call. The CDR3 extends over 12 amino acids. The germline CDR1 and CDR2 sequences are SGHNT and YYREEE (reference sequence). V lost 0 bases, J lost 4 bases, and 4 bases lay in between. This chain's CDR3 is CASSLDPYGYTF. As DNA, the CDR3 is TGTGCCAGCAGCTTGGATCCCTATGGCTACACCTTC.

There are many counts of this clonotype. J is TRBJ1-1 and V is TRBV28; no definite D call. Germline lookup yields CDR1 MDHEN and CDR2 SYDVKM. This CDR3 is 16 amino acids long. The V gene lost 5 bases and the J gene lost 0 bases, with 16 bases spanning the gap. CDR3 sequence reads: CASSPHWGTMNTEAFF. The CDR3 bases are TGTGCCAGCAGTCCCCATTGGGGTACGATGAACACTGAAGCTTTCTTT.

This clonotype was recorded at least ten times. This CDR3 is CASSAGDNLPPTQYF. The DNA of the CDR3 is TGCGCCAGCAGCGCCGGAGACAACTTACCCCCTACGCAGTATTTT. The genes are TRBV5-1 and TRBJ2-3; unclear D gene. The CDR3 loop spans 15 amino acids. Germline CDR1 is SGHRS and CDR2 is YFSETQ. Trimming cost V 4 bases and J 8 bases, with 20 bases left between them.

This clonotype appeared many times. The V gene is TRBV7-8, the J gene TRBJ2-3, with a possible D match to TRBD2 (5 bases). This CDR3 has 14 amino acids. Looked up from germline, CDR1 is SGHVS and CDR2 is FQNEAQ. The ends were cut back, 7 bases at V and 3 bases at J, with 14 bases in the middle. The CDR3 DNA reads TGTGCCAGCATCCCCCTACGGGGTACAGATACGCAGTATTTT. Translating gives CASIPLRGTDTQYF.

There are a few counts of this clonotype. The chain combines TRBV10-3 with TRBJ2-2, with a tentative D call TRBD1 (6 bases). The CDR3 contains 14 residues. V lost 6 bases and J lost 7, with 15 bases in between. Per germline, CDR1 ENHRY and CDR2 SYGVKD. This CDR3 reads CAIREQGEGGELFF. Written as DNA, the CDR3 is TGTGCCATCAGGGAACAGGGAGAAGGCGGGGAGCTGTTTTTT.

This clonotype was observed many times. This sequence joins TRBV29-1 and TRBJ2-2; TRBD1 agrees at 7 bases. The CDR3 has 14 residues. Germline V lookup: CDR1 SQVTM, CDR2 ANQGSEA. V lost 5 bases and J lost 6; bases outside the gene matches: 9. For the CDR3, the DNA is TGCAGCGTTCAGGGGGACCCGCGTGCCGGGGAGCTGTTTTTT. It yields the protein CSVQGDPRAGELFF.

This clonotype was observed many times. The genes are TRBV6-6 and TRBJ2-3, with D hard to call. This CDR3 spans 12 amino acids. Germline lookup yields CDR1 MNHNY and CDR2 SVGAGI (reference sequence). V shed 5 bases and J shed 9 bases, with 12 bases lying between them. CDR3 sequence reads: CASSVLAITQYF. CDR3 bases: TGTGCCAGCAGTGTCCTCGCCATAACGCAGTATTTT.

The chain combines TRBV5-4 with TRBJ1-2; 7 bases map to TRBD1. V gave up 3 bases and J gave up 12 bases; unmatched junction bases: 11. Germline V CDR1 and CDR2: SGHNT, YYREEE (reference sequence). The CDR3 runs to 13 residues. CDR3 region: CASSSTGRKEDTF. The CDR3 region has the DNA TGTGCCAGCAGCTCGACAGGGAGAAAGGAGGACACCTTC.

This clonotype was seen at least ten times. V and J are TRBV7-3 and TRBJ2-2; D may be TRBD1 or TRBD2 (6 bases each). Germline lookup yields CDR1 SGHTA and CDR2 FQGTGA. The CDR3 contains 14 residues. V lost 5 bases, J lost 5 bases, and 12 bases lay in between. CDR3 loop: CASSPGAGTGELFF. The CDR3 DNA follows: TGTGCCAGCAGCCCGGGGGCGGGGACCGGGGAGCTGTTTTTT.

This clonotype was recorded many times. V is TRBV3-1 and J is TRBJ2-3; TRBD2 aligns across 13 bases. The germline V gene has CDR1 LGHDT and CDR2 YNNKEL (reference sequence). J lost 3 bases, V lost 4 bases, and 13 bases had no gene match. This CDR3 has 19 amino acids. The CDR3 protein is CASSRDPIRTSGGTDTQYF. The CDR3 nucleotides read TGTGCCAGCAGCCGAGACCCGATCCGGACTAGCGGGGGTACAGATACGCAGTATTTT.

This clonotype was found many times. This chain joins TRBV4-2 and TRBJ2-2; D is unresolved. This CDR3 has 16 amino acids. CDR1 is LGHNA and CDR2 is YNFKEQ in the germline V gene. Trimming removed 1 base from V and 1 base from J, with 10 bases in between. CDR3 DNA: TGTGCCAGCAGCCAAGTCGATCAGAGGAACACCGGGGAGCTGTTTTTT. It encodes CASSQVDQRNTGELFF.

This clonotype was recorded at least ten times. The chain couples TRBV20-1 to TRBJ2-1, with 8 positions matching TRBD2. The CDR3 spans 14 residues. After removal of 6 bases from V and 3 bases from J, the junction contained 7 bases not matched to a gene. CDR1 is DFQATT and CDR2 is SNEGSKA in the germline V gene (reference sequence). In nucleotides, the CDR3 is TGCAGTGCCAGTACACTAGCGGACTACAATGAGCAGTTCTTC. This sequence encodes CSASTLADYNEQFF.

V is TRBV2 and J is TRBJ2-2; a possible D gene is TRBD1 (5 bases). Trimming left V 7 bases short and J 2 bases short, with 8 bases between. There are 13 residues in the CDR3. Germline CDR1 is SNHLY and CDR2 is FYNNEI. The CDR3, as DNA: TGTGCCAGCATTCAGGGTAACACCGGGGAGCTGTTTTTT. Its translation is CASIQGNTGELFF.

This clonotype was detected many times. CDR3 protein: CASSIGSRTGYTF. The CDR3 DNA is TGTGCCAGCAGCATAGGGTCCCGGACTGGCTACACCTTC. The chain carries TRBV12-3 or TRBV12-4 and TRBJ1-2; no clear D. The CDR3 is 13 residues long. V shed 6 bases and J shed 7 bases, with 15 bases lying between them.

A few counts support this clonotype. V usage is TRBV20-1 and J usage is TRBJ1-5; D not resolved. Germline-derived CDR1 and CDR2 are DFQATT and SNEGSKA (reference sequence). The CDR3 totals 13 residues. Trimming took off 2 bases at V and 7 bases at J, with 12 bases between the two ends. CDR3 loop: CSARPSQVQPQHF. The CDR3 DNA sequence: TGCAGTGCTAGACCCAGTCAGGTGCAGCCCCAGCATTTT.

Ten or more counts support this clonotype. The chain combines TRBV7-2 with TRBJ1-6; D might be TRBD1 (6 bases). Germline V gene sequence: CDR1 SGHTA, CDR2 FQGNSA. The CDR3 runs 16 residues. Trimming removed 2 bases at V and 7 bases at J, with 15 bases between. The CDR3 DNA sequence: TGTGCCAGCAGCTTATCTTCTGGGACACCAAATTCACCCCTCCACTTT. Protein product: CASSLSSGTPNSPLHF.

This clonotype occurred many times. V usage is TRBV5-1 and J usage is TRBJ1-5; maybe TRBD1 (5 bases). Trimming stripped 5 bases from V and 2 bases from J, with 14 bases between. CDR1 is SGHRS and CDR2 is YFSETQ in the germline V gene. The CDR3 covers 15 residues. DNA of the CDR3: TGCGCCAGCAGTAGGTCGGGGGGTGGCAATCAGCCCCAGCATTTT. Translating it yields CASSRSGGGNQPQHF.

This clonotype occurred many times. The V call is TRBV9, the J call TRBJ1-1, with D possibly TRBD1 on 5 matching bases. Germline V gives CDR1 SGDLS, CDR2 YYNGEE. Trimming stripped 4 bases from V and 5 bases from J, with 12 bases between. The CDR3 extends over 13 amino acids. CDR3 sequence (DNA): TGTGCCAGCAGCCCCCGTGGGGGAACTGAAGCTTTCTTT. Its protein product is CASSPRGGTEAFF.

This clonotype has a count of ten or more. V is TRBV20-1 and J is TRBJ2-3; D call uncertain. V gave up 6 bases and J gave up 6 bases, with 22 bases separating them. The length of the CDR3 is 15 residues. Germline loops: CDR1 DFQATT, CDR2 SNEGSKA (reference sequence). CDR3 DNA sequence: TGCAGTGCCCCTCAAAAAGGATGGGCGATTGATACGCAGTATTTT. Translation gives CSAPQKGWAIDTQYF.

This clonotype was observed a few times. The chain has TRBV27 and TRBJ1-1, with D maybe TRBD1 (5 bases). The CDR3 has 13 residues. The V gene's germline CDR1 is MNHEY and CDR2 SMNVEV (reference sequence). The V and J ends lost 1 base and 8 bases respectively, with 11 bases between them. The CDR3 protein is CASSLYPGTEAFF. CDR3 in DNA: TGTGCCAGCAGTTTATATCCCGGGACCGAAGCTTTCTTT.

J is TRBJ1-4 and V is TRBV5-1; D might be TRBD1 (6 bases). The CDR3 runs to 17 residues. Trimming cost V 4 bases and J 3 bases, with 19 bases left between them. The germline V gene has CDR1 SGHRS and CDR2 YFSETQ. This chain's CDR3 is CASSPMGGALANEKLFF. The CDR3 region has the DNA TGCGCCAGCAGCCCGATGGGGGGGGCGCTTGCTAATGAAAAACTGTTTTTT.

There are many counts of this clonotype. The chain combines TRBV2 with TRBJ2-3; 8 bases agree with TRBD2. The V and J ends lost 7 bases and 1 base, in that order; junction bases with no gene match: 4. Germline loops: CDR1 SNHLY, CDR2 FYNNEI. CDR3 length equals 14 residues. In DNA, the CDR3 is TGTGCCAGCACCCAAGCGGGGGGCACAGATACGCAGTATTTT. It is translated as CASTQAGGTDTQYF.

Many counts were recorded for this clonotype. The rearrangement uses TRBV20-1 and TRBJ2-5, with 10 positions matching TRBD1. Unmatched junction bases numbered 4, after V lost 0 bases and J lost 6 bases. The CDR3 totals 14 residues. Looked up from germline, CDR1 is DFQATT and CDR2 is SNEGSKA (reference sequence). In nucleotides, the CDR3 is TGCAGTGCTAGAGATGGGACAGGGGTAAAGACCCAGTACTTC. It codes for CSARDGTGVKTQYF.

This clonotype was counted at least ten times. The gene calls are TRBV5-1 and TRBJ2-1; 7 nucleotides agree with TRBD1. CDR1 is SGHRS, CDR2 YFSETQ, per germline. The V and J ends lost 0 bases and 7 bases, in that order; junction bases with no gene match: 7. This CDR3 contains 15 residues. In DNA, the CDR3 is TGCGCCAGCAGCTTGGAATGGACAGGCAAGAATGAGCAGTTCTTC. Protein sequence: CASSLEWTGKNEQFF.

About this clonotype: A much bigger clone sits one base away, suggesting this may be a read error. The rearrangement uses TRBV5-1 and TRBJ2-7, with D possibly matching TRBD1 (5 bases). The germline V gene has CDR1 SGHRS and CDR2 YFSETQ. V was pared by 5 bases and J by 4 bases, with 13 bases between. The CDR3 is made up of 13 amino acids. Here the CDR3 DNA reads TGCGCCAGCAGGGACACAGACTCATACGAGCAGTACTTC. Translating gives CASRDTDSYEQYF.

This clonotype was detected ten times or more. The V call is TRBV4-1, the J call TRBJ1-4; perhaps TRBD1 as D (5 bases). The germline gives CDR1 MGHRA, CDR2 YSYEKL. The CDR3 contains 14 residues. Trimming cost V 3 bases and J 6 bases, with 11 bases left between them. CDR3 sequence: CASSQRGGDEKLFF. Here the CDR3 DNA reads TGCGCCAGCAGCCAGCGGGGAGGGGATGAAAAACTGTTTTTT.